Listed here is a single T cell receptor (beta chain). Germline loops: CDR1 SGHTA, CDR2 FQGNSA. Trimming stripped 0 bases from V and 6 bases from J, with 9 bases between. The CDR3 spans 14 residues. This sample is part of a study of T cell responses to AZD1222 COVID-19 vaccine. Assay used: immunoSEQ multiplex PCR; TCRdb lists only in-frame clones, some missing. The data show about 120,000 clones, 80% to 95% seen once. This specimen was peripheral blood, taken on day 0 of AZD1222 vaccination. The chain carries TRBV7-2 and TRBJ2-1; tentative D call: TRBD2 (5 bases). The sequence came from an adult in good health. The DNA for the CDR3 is TGTGCCAGCAGCTTAGCGCTACGGGGCAATGAGCAGTTCTTC. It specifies CASSLALRGNEQFF.